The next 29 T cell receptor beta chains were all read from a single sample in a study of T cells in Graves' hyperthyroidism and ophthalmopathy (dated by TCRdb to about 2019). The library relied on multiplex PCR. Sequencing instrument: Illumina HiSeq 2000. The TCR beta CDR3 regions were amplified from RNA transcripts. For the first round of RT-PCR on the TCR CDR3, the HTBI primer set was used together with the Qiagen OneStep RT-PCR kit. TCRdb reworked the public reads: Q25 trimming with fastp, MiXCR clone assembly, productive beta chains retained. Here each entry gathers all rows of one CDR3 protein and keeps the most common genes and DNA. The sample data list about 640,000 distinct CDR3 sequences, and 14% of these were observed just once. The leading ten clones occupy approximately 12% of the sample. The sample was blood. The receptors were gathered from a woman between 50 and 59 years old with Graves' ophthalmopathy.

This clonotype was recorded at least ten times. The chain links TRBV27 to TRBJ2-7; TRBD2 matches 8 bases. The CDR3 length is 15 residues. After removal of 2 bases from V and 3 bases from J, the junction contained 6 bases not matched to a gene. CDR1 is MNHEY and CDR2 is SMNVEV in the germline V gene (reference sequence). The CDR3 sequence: CASSLAGLAYYEQYF. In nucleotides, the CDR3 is TGTGCCAGCAGTTTAGCCGGACTAGCCTACTACGAGCAGTACTTC.

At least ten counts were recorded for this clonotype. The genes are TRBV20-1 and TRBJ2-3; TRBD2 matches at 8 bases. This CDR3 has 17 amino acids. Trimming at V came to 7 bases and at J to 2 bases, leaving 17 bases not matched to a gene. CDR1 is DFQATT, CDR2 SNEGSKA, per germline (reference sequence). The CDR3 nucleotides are TGCAGTGTTAATAGCGGGAAAGGGGATTGGCACACAGATACGCAGTATTTT. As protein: CSVNSGKGDWHTDTQYF.

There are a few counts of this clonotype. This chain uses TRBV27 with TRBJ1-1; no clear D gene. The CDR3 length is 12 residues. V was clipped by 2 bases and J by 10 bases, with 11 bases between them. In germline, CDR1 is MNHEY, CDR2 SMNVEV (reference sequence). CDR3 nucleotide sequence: TGTGCCAGCAGTTTAAGGGCAGGCAGAGCTTTCTTT. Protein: CASSLRAGRAFF.

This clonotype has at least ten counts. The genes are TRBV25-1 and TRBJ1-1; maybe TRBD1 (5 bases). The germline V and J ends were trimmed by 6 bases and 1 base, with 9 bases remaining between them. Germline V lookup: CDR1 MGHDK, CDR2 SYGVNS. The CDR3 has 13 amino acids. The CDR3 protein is CASRLQENTEAFF. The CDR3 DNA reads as TGTGCCAGCAGGTTACAGGAGAACACTGAAGCTTTCTTT.

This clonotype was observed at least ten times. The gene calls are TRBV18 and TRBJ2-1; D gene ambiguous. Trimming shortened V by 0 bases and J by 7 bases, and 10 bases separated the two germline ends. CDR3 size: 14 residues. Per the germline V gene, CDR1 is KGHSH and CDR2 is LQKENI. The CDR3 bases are TGTGCCAGCTCACCACCCGGTCTGGGGAATGAGCAGTTCTTC. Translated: CASSPPGLGNEQFF.

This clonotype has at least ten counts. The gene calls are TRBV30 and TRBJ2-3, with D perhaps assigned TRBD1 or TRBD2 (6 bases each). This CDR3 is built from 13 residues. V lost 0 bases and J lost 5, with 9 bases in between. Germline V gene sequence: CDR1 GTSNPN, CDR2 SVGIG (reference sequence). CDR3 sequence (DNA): TGTGCCTGGAGTGTAAAGGGGGGAGATACGCAGTATTTT. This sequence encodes CAWSVKGGDTQYF.

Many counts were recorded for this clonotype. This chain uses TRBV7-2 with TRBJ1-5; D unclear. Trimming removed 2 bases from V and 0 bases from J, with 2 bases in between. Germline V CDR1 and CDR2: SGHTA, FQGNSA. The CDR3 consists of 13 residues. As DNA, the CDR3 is TGTGCCAGCAGCTTAAATAGCAATCAGCCCCAGCATTTT. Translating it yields CASSLNSNQPQHF.

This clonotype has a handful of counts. The CDR3 protein is CASSIGGGPEETQYF. The CDR3 bases are TGTGCCAGTAGTATTGGGGGAGGGCCAGAAGAGACCCAGTACTTC. The chain recombines TRBV19 with TRBJ2-5; 7 bases are shared with TRBD2. CDR1 LNHDA and CDR2 SQIVND come from the germline V gene (reference sequence). The CDR3 totals 15 residues. Trimming took 3 bases from V and 3 from J; bases not matched to a gene: 7.

The CDR3 DNA follows: TGTGCCAGCAGCAACTGGGACAGGGGGCTTGAAGCTTTCTTT. Its protein is CASSNWDRGLEAFF. The gene calls are TRBV7-2 and TRBJ1-1, with 12 bases matching TRBD1. V dropped 5 bases and J dropped 7; count of bases not matched to a gene: 5. Germline CDR1 reads SGHTA; CDR2 reads FQGNSA. This CDR3 spans 14 amino acids. Drawing the rest from reference TRBV7-2 and TRBJ1-1, the complete variable domain is GAGVSQSPSNKVTEKGKDVELRCDPISGHTALYWYRQSLGQGLEFLIYFQGNSAPDKSGLPSDRFSAERTGGSVSTLTIQRTQQEDSAVYLCASSNWDRGLEAFFGQGTRLTVV.

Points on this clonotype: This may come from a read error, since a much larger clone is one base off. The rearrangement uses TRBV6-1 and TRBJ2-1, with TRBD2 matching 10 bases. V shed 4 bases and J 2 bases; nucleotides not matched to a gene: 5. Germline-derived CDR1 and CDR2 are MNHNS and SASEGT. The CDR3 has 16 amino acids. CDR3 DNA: TGTGCCAGCAGTGGGACTAGCGGTTGGCCCTACAATGAGCAGTTCTTC. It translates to CASSGTSGWPYNEQFF.

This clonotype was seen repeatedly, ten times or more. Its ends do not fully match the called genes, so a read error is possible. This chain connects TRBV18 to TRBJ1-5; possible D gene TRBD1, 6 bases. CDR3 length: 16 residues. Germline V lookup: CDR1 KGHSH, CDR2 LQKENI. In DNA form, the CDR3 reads TGTGCCAGCTCACCGCCCGGACAGAATAGCGATCAGCCCCAGCATTTT. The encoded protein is CASSPPGQNSDQPQHF.

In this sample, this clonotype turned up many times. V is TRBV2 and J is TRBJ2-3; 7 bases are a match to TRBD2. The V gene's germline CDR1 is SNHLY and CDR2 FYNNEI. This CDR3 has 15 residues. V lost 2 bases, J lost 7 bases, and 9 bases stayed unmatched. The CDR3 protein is CASSESGANPNTQYF. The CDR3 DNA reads TGTGCCAGCAGTGAAAGCGGGGCGAACCCCAATACGCAGTATTTT.

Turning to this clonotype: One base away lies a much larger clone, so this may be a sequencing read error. CDR3 nucleotides: TGTGCCAGCAGCCATGGGACTAGCAGGACGAAGACCTACGAGCAGTACTTC. Its protein product is CASSHGTSRTKTYEQYF. This chain connects TRBV6-2 or TRBV6-3 to TRBJ2-7; TRBD2 matches 9 bases. The CDR3 consists of 17 residues. Losses at the gene ends were 6 bases for V and 2 bases for J; bases not matched to a gene: 14. Per germline, CDR1 MNHEY and CDR2 SVGEGT.

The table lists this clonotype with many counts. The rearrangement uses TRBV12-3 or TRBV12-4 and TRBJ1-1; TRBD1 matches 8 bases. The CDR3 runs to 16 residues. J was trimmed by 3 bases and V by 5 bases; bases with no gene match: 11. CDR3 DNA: TGTGCCAGCAGTCCCAGGACAGGGTCGGTCCACACTGAAGCTTTCTTT. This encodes CASSPRTGSVHTEAFF.

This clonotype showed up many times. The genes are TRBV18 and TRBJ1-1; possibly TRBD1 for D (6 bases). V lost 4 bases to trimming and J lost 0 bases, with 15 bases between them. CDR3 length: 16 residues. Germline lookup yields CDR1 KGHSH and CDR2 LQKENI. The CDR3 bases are TGTGCCAGCTCACAATCCATGACAGGAATGAACACTGAAGCTTTCTTT. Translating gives CASSQSMTGMNTEAFF.

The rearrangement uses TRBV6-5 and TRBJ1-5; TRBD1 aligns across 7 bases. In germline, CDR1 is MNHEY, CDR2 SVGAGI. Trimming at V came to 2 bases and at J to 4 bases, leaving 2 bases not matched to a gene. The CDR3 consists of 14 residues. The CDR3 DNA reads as TGTGCCAGCAGTTACCTGGGACAGAATCAGCCCCAGCATTTT. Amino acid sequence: CASSYLGQNQPQHF.

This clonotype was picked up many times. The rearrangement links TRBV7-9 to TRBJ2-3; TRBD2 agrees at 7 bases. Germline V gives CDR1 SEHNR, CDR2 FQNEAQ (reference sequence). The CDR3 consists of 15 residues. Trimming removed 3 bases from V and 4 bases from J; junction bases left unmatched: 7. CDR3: CASSLVAGLADTQYF. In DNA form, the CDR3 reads TGTGCCAGCAGCTTGGTAGCGGGTCTGGCAGATACGCAGTATTTT.

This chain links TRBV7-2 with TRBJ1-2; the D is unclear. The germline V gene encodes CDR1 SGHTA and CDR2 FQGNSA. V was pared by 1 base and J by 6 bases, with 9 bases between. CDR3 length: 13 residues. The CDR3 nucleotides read TGTGCCAGCAGCTTAGATGTCGCAGATGGCTACACCTTC. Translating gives CASSLDVADGYTF.

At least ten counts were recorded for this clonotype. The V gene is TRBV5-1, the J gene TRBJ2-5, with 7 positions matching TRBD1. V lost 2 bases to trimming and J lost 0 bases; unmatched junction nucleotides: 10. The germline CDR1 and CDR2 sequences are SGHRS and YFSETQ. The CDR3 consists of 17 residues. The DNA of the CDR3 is TGCGCCAGCAGCTTTAGTCCCTACGACAGGGACCAAGAGACCCAGTACTTC. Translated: CASSFSPYDRDQETQYF.

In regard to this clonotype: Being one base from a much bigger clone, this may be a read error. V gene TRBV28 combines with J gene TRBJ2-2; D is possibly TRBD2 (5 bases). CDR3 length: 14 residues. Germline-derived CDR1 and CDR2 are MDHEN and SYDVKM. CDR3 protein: CASSLPQNTGELLF. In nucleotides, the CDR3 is TGTGCCAGCAGTCTCCCCCAAAACACCGGGGAGCTGCTTTTT.

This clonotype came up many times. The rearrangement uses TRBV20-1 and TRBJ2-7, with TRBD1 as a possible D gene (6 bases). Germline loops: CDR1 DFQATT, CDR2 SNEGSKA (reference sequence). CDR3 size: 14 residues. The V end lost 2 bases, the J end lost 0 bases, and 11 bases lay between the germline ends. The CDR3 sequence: CSARQGSRSYEQYF. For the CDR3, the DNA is TGCAGTGCTAGACAGGGGTCTCGCTCCTACGAGCAGTACTTC.

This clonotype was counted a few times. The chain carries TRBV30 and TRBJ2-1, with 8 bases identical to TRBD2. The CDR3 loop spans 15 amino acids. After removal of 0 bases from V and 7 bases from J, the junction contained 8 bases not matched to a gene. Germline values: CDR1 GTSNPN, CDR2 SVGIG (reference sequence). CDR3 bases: TGTGCCTGGAGTGTACTTGCGGGAGGTGGGAATGAGCAGTTCTTC. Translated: CAWSVLAGGGNEQFF.

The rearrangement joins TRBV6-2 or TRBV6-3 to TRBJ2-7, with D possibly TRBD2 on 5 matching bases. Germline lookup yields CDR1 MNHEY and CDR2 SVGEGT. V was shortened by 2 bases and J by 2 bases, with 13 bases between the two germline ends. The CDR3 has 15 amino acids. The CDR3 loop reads CASSYRVTKTYEQYF. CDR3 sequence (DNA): TGTGCCAGCAGTTACAGGGTGACTAAAACCTACGAGCAGTACTTC.

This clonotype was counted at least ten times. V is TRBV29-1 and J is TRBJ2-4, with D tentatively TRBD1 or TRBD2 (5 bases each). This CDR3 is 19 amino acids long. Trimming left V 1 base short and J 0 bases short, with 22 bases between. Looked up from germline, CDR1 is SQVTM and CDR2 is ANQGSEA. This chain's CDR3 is CSVEGRAKGTQLAKNIQYF. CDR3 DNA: TGCAGCGTTGAAGGAAGGGCCAAAGGGACCCAATTAGCCAAAAACATTCAGTACTTC.

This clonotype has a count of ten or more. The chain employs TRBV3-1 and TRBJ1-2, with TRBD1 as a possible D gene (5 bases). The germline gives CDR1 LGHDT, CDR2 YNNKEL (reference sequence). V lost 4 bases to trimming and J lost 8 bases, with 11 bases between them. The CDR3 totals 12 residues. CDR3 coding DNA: TGTGCCAGCAGCCCCTTGGGGGAGGGCTACACCTTC. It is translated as CASSPLGEGYTF.

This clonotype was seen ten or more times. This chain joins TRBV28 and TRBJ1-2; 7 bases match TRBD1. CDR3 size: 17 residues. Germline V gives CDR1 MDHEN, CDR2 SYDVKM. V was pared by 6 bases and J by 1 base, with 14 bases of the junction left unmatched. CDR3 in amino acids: CASSPLGTAVINYGYTF. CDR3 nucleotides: TGTGCCAGCAGCCCGCTGGGGACAGCTGTAATTAACTATGGCTACACCTTC.

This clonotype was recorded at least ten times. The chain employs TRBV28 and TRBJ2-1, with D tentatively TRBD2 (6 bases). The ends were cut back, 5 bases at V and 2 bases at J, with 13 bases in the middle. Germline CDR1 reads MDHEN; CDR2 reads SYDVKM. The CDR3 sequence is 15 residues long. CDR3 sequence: CASSSLGRAYNEQFF. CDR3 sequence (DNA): TGTGCCAGCAGTAGCCTCGGGAGAGCCTACAATGAGCAGTTCTTC.

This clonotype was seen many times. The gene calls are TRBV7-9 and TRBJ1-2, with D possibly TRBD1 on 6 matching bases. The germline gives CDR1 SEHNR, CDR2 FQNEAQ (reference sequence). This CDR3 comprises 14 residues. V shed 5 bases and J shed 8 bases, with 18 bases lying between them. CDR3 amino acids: CASSGPLQGYGYTF. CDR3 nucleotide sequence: TGTGCCAGCAGCGGACCATTACAGGGATACGGCTACACCTTC.

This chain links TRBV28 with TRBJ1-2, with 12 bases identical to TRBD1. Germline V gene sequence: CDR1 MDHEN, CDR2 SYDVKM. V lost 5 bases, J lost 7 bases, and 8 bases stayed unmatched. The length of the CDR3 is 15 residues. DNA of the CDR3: TGTGCCAGCAGTCAAGCCGGGACAGGGGGCAGTGGCTACACCTTC. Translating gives CASSQAGTGGSGYTF.